This TCR beta chain was obtained from a study of blood T cell repertoires in COVID-19. Germline loops: CDR1 SGHRS, CDR2 YFSETQ. V lost 1 base, J lost 5 bases, and 4 bases stayed unmatched. CDR3 size: 15 residues. Participants reported their clinical history, and cohort assignment relied on those reports. Recovered Cohort 3 donors showed two negative PCRs, clearance, or symptom resolution. Methods used by the authors: Counts of nucleated cells, estimated from reference gene primer amplification, were obtained. Measured with immunoSEQ multiplex PCR; TCRdb has only the in-frame clones, and not every one. The DNA gave D and trimming, while V, J and clone size come from that table. The sample gives around 170,000 clones, under 85% of which show up once; 10% to 15% is in the top ten.

The chain has TRBV5-1 and TRBJ2-1; 9 bases match TRBD2. The sample taken for sequencing was PBMCs or T cells enriched from blood (not recorded which). The TCR sequence derives from a man over 45 who had recovered from COVID-19. The DNA for the CDR3 is TGCGCCAGCAGCTTGATGCGGGGGGGCCACAATGAGCAGTTCTTC. Its translation is CASSLMRGGHNEQFF. Full variable domain (missing parts from reference TRBV5-1 and TRBJ2-1): KAGVTQTPRYLIKTRGQQVTLSCSPISGHRSVSWYQQTPGQGLQFLFEYFSETQRNKGNFPGRFSGRQFSNSRSEMNVSTLELGDSALYLCASSLMRGGHNEQFFGPGTRLTVL.